Listed below are T cell receptor beta chains from one sample, sequenced in a study of blood T cell repertoires in COVID-19. Using immunoSEQ multiplex PCR, the repertoire was profiled, and TCRdb retains in-frame clones only, with some absent. The repertoire consists of approximately 250,000 clones, with more than 85% occurring once and the leading ten covering roughly 4%. Sequences were obtained from PBMCs or T cells enriched from blood (not recorded which). These receptors were collected from a woman under 40 who had recovered from COVID-19. The CDR3 runs from the conserved cysteine through the conserved F or W. A D gene is named only where the DNA matches it firmly. Rows give clone size only sometimes, using once, few, many, or a class for an expanded clone.

j_call clone_size v_call d_call cdr3_aa cdr3_nt
TRBJ2-7 NA TRBV6-6 TRBD1 CASSRGQGARHEQYF TGTGCCAGCAGCCGCGGACAGGGGGCTAGACACGAGCAGTACTTC
TRBJ2-5 NA TRBV23-1 TRBD1 CASRQMTGGARETQYF TGCGCCAGCAGGCAAATGACAGGGGGCGCGAGAGAGACCCAGTACTTC
TRBJ1-4 NA TRBV18 TRBD1 CASSQQGNEKLFF TGTGCCAGCTCACAACAGGGGAATGAAAAACTGTTTTTT
TRBJ1-3 NA TRBV28 NA CASSPRGSGNTIYF TGTGCCAGCAGCCCCAGGGGCTCTGGAAACACCATATATTTT
TRBJ2-3 NA TRBV27 TRBD2 CASSQLAGLTDTQYF TGTGCCAGCAGTCAGCTAGCGGGCCTCACAGATACGCAGTATTTT
TRBJ1-3 NA TRBV18 TRBD1 CASSPIRGMSSGNTIYF TGTGCCAGCTCACCGATCAGGGGGATGAGCTCTGGAAACACCATATATTTT
TRBJ2-3 NA TRBV5-1 NA CASSLGGVTDTQYF TGCGCCAGCAGCTTGGGCGGGGTCACAGATACGCAGTATTTT
TRBJ1-4 once TRBV18 TRBD1 CASSPGRRQGNEKLFF TGTGCCAGCTCACCAGGGAGGAGACAGGGGAACGAAAAACTGTTTTTT
TRBJ1-1 NA TRBV12-3/TRBV12-4 TRBD1 CASSRGQITEAFF TGTGCCAGCAGTAGGGGACAGATCACTGAAGCTTTCTTT
TRBJ1-1 NA TRBV2 NA CASSERGNTEAFF TGTGCCAGCAGTGAGCGGGGCAACACTGAAGCTTTCTTT
TRBJ2-2 NA TRBV7-2 TRBD2 CASSLSGSGDTGELFF TGTGCCAGCAGCCTTAGCGGGAGCGGGGACACCGGGGAGCTGTTTTTT